The source of this T cell receptor beta chain is a study of CD8 T cells in ankylosing spondylitis. General observations from the study: It was reported that disease-linked clones were significantly enriched in matched ankylosing spondylitis synovial fluid. Disease-linked clones proved CD8+ and comparatively uncommon in peripheral blood. The study identified a TCR beta motif of eight highly homologous variants that appeared characteristic of ankylosing spondylitis blood.

V dropped 4 bases and J dropped 5; count of bases not matched to a gene: 5. The V gene's germline CDR1 is MDHEN and CDR2 SYDVKM. This CDR3 comprises 15 residues. Notes on this clonotype: Its specificity is not known.

Construction of TCR beta libraries was performed using quantitative 5'-RACE with molecular barcodes. TCRdb passed the 5' RACE reads through MiXCR, listing each CDR3 protein once. The table has roughly 400,000 distinct CDR3 sequences, 20% to 25% seen once; the top ten hold 16%. This sequence was found in a male donor with ankylosing spondylitis. The chain carries TRBV28 and TRBJ2-1; 10 nucleotides align to TRBD2. The sample comprised blood, either unsorted or a sorted T cell fraction (not recorded which). This CDR3 is CASSSSGRANNEQFF. The CDR3 nucleotides read TGTGCCAGCAGTTCTAGCGGGAGAGCTAACAATGAGCAGTTCTTC. Combining the CDR3 with reference TRBV28 and TRBJ2-1 gives the whole variable domain DVKVTQSSRYLVKRTGEKVFLECVQDMDHENMFWYRQDPGLGLRLIYFSYDVKMKEKGDIPEGYSVSREKKERFSLILESASTNQTSMYLCASSSSGRANNEQFFGPGTRLTVL.